This T cell receptor (beta chain) was documented in a study of CD8 T cells in Susac syndrome. Study results and limitations: In its TCR sequencing and HLA analysis, the study acknowledged that the number of individuals was relatively small.

CD8+ and CD4+ T cells taken from blood had their TCR beta sequenced. An amount of RNA that ranged from roughly 0.5 to 1 ug was reverse transcribed with random hexamers. In TCRdb, the immunoSEQ multiplex PCR reads were re-called with MiXCR into one record per CDR3 protein. The sample lists more than 100,000 distinct CDR3 sequences; around 94% were seen once. As concerns this clonotype: Its antigen is not known.

The junction had 5 bases not matched to a gene; V was cut back by 0 bases and J by 4 bases. Germline CDR1 reads SQVTM; CDR2 reads ANQGSEA. The CDR3 covers 14 residues. This clonotype was obtained from a human donor with Susac syndrome. V is TRBV29-1 and J is TRBJ1-2; 7 nucleotides agree with TRBD1. The specimen sequenced was CD8+ T cells from PBMCs. This CDR3 is CSVEDSGQSYGYTF. The CDR3 DNA sequence: TGCAGCGTTGAAGATTCGGGACAGAGCTATGGCTACACCTTC.